The 3 T cell receptor beta chains presented below share a single source sample, sequenced in a study of control samples from healthy donors and cancer patients. The table came from immunoSEQ multiplex PCR; TCRdb's copy has only in-frame clones and leaves some out. The sample contains around 130,000 clones, about 90% of which appear only once. The sequencing input was blood. Receptors were obtained from a man between 45 and 60 years old in good health.

This clone appeared a single time. The gene calls are TRBV28 and TRBJ2-7; D unresolved. Germline-derived CDR1 and CDR2 are MDHEN and SYDVKM. The V and J ends lost 4 bases and 1 base respectively, with 5 bases between them. The CDR3 totals 12 residues. The DNA for the CDR3 is TGTGCCAGCAGTTCCTTTTCCTACGAGCAGTACTTC. It yields the protein CASSSFSYEQYF.

The chain employs TRBV18 and TRBJ2-2; 8 bases fit TRBD2. The V gene's germline CDR1 is KGHSH and CDR2 LQKENI. J gave up 4 bases and V 3 bases, and 10 bases lay outside the gene matches. The length of the CDR3 is 17 residues. The CDR3, as DNA: TGTGCCAGCTCACCTTCCGGAGCGGGGGCCCTCACCGGGGAGCTGTTTTTT. It is translated as CASSPSGAGALTGELFF. The full variable domain, in which reference TRBV18 and TRBJ2-2 provide the parts outside the CDR3, is NAGVMQNPRHLVRRRGQEARLRCSPMKGHSHVYWYRQLPEEGLKFMVYLQKENIIDESGMPKERFSAEFPKEGPSILRIQQVVRGDSAAYFCASSPSGAGALTGELFFGEGSRLTVL.

This chain connects TRBV3-1 (or the pseudogene TRBV3-2) to TRBJ2-5, with 11 nucleotides matching TRBD1. In germline, CDR1 is LGHDT, CDR2 YNNKEL (reference sequence). The trim removed 3 bases at V and 5 bases at J, leaving 5 bases unmatched. CDR3 length: 15 amino acids. CDR3 residues: CASSQRTGGVETQYF. Written as DNA, the CDR3 is TGTGCCAGCAGCCAGCGGACAGGGGGCGTCGAGACCCAGTACTTC.